This T cell receptor beta chain was profiled in a study of blood T cell repertoires in COVID-19. TCRdb's table, derived via immunoSEQ multiplex PCR, lists solely in-frame clones and lacks some. The sample consists of some 200,000 clones, 89% of them appearing once. Everyone who took part was 18 to 89 years old, and they came from about 25 US areas. Cohorts were determined from participant-reported clinical history. The CDR3 runs 16 residues. V lost 3 bases, J lost 1 base, and 7 bases stayed unmatched. CDR1 and CDR2 (germline): LGHDT, YNNKEL (reference sequence). The sequencing input was PBMCs or T cells enriched from blood (not recorded which). The source of this sequence is a young woman who had recovered from COVID-19. The V call is TRBV3-1 (or the pseudogene TRBV3-2), the J call TRBJ2-5, with 8 bases identical to TRBD2. CDR3 loop: CASSQTLAEIQETQYF. For the CDR3, the DNA is TGTGCCAGCAGCCAGACACTAGCGGAGATCCAAGAGACCCAGTACTTC.